The present T cell receptor beta chain was sequenced within a study of control samples from healthy donors and cancer patients. The CDR3 length is 16 residues. V was clipped by 2 bases and J by 0 bases, with 8 bases between them. Germline values: CDR1 SGHTA, CDR2 FQGTGA. Repertoires were generated with immunoSEQ multiplex PCR, while TCRdb's copy carries only in-frame clones and drops some. In the table there are roughly 100,000 clones, about 89% of which are singletons. The clonotype was recovered from a man aged 60 to 75 with lung cancer. The chain has TRBV7-3 and TRBJ2-6; D is uncertain. The sequencing input was PBMCs. The CDR3 DNA reads TGTGCCAGCAGCTTAGTTTCCAGCTCTGGGGCCAACGTCCTGACTTTC. Residues: CASSLVSSSGANVLTF.